This paragraph covers one TCR beta chain sequence. This sample was included in a study of T-cell memory formation after mild COVID-19. Study-level background: There were largely donor-specific TCR clusters.

TCRdb passed the 5' RACE reads through MiXCR, listing each CDR3 protein once. Altogether a few hundred thousand distinct CDR3 sequences are present, 15% to 20% being singletons, with the ten largest covering 22%. The sequence derives from a young man who had mild COVID-19 (a few samples of this study predate the infection). Cell type and time point are not known. Source material: PBMCs or a T cell subset sorted from them (not recorded which).

CDR3 bases: TGTGCCAGCAGCCAAGCCCAGGGCCTGGAGGCTTTCTTT. Amino acid sequence: CASSQAQGLEAFF. The chain combines TRBV14 with TRBJ1-1; D might be TRBD1 (5 bases). CDR1 SGHDN and CDR2 FVKESK come from the germline V gene. The CDR3 loop spans 13 amino acids. V dropped 1 base and J dropped 11 bases, with 14 bases sitting between them.